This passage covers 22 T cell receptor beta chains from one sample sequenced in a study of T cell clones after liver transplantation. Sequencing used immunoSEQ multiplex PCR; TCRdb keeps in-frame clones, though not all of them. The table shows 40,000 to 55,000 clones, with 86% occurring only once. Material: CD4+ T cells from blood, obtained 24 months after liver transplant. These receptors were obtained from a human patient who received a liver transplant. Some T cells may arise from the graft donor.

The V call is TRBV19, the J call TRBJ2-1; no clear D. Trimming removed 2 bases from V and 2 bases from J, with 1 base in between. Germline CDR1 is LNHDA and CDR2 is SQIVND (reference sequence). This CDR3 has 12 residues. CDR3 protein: CASSIPYNEQFF. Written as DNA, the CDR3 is TGTGCCAGTAGTATACCCTACAATGAGCAGTTCTTC.

CDR3 amino acids: CASSLPPYNEQFF. Here the CDR3 DNA reads TGTGCCAGCAGCTTACCACCCTACAATGAGCAGTTCTTC. J is TRBJ2-1 and V is TRBV11-3; the D is unclear. This CDR3 contains 13 residues. V gave up 2 bases and J gave up 2 bases, with 4 bases separating them. Germline CDR1 and CDR2: SGHNT and YENEEA.

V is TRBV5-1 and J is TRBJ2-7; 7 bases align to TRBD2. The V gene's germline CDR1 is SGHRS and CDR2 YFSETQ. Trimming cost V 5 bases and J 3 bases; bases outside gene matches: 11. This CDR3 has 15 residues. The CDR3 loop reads CASRANGGGNYEQYF. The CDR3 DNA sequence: TGCGCCAGCAGGGCCAATGGCGGGGGAAACTACGAGCAGTACTTC.

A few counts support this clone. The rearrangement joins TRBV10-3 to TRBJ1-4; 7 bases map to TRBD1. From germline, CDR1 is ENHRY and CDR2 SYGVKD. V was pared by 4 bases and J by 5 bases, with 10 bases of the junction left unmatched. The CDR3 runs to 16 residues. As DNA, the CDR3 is TGTGCCATCAGTGCCTCGACAGGGATGGGGAATGAAAAACTGTTTTTT. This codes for CAISASTGMGNEKLFF.

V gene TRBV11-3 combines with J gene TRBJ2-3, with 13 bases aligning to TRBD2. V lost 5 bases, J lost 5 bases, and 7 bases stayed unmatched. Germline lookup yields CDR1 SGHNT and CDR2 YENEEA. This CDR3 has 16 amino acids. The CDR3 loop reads CASSPGLAGAGDTQYF. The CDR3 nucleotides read TGTGCCAGCAGCCCTGGACTAGCGGGAGCTGGAGATACGCAGTATTTT. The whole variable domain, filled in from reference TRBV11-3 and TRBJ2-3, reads EAGVVQSPRYKIIEKKQPVAFWCNPISGHNTLYWYLQNLGQGPELLIRYENEEAVDDSQLPKDRFSAERLKGVDSTLKIQPAELGDSAVYLCASSPGLAGAGDTQYFGPGTRLTVL.

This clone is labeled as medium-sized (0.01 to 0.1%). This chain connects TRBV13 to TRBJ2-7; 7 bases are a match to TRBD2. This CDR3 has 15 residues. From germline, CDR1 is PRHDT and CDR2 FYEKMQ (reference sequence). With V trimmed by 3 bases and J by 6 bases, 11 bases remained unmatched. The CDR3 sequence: CASSFLGGRAGEQYF. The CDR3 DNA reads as TGTGCCAGCAGCTTTCTAGGTGGGAGGGCGGGCGAGCAGTACTTC. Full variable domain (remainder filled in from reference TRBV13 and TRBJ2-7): AAGVIQSPRHLIKEKRETATLKCYPIPRHDTVYWYQQGPGQDPQFLISFYEKMQSDKGSIPDRFSAQQFSDYHSELNMSSLELGDSALYFCASSFLGGRAGEQYFGPGTRLTVT.

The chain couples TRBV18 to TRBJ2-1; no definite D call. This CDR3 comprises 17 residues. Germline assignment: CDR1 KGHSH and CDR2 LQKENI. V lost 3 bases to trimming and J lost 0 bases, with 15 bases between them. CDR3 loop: CASSPPLGGSSYNEQFF. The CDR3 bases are TGTGCCAGCTCACCCCCGCTAGGCGGAAGCTCCTACAATGAGCAGTTCTTC.

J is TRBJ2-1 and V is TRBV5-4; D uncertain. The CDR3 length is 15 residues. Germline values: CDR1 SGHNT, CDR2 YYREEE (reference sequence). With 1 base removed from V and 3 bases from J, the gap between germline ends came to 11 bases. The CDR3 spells CASSLSGESYNEQFF. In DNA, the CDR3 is TGTGCCAGCAGCTTGTCTGGAGAAAGCTACAATGAGCAGTTCTTC.

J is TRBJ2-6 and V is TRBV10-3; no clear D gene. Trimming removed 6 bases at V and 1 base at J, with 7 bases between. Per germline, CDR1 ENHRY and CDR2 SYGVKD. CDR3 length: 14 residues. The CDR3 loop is CAIRDFSGANVLTF. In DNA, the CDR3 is TGTGCCATCAGAGACTTTTCTGGGGCCAACGTCCTGACTTTC.

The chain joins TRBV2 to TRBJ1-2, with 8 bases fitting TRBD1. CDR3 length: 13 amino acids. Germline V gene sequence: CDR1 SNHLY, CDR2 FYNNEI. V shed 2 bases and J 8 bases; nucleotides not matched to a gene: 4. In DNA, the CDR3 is TGTGCCAGCAGTGAAAGGACAGGGAAAGGCTACACCTTC. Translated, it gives CASSERTGKGYTF.

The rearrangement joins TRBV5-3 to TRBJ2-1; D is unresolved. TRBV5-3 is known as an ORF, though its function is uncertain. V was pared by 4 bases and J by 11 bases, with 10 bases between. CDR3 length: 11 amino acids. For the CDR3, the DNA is TGTGCCAGAAGCGTAGCTCGGAAGCAGTTCTTC. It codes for CARSVARKQFF.

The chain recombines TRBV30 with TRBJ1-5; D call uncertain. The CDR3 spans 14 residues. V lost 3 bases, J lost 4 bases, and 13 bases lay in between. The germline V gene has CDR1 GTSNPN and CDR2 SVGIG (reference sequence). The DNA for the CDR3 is TGTGCCTGGAGACGAGGTGGACCGAATCAGCCCCAGCATTTT. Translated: CAWRRGGPNQPQHF.

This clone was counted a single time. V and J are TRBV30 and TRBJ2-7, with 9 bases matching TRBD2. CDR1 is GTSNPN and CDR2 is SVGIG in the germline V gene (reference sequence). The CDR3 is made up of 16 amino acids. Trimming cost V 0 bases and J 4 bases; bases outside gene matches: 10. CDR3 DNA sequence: TGTGCCTGGAGTGTCCCCCCGGGACTAGCCGCGTACGAGCAGTACTTC. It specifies CAWSVPPGLAAYEQYF.

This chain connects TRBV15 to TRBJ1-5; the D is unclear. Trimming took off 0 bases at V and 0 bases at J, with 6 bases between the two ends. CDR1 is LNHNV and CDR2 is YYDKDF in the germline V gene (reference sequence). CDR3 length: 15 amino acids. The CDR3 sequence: CATSRDGDSNQPQHF. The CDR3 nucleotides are TGTGCCACCAGCAGAGATGGGGATAGCAATCAGCCCCAGCATTTT.

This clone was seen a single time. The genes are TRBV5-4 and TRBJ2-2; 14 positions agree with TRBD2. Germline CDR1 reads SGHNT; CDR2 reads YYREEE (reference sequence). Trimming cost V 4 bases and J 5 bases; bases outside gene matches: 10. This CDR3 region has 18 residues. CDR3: CASSTGGTSGGNTGELFF. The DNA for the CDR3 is TGTGCCAGCAGCACTGGAGGGACTAGCGGGGGTAATACCGGGGAGCTGTTTTTT.

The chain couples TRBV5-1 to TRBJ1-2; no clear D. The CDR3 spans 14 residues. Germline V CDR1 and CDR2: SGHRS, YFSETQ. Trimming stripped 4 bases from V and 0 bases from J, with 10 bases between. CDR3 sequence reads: CASSPSHPNYGYTF. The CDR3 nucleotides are TGCGCCAGCAGCCCCTCCCACCCTAACTATGGCTACACCTTC.

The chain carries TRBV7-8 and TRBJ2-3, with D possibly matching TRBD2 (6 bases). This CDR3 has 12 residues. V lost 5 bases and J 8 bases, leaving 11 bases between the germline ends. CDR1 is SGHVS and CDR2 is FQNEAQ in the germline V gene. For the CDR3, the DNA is TGTGCCAGCAGCCCTAGCGTGGGTACGCAGTATTTT. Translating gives CASSPSVGTQYF.

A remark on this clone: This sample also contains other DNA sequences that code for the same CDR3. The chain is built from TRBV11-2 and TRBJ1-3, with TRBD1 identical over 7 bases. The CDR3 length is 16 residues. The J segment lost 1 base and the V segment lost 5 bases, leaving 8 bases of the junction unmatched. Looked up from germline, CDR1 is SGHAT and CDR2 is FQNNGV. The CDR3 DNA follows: TGTGCCAGCAGCCTACCCGCAGGGGGATCTGGAAACACCATATATTTT. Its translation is CASSLPAGGSGNTIYF.

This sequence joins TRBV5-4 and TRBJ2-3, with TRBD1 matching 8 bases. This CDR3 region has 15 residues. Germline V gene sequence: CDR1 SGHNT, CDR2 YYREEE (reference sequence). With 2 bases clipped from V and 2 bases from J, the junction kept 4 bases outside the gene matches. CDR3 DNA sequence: TGTGCCAGCAGCTTATCGGGACAGGACACAGATACGCAGTATTTT. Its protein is CASSLSGQDTDTQYF. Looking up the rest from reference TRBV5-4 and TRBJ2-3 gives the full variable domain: ETGVTQSPTHLIKTRGQQVTLRCSSQSGHNTVSWYQQALGQGPQFIFQYYREEENGRGNFPPRFSGLQFPNYSSELNVNALELDDSALYLCASSLSGQDTDTQYFGPGTRLTVL.

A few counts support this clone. CDR3 in amino acids: CASSRWRDTIYEQYF. The CDR3 DNA is TGTGCCAGCAGCCGATGGCGGGACACCATTTACGAGCAGTACTTC. The chain combines TRBV5-6 with TRBJ2-7, with D possibly being TRBD1 or TRBD2 (6 bases each). This CDR3 contains 15 residues. Germline CDR1 and CDR2: SGHDT and YYEEEE. Trimming cost V 4 bases and J 4 bases, with 18 bases left between them.

CDR3 coding DNA: TGTGCCAGCAGTTTAACCGAACCTTCTGGAAACACCATATATTTT. This translates into CASSLTEPSGNTIYF. The rearrangement uses TRBV28 and TRBJ1-3; no reliable D call. Germline CDR1 and CDR2: MDHEN and SYDVKM. Trimming removed 2 bases at V and 1 base at J, with 9 bases between. The CDR3 loop spans 15 amino acids. Supplemented by reference TRBV28 and TRBJ1-3, the full variable domain reads DVKVTQSSRYLVKRTGEKVFLECVQDMDHENMFWYRQDPGLGLRLIYFSYDVKMKEKGDIPEGYSVSREKKERFSLILESASTNQTSMYLCASSLTEPSGNTIYFGEGSWLTVV.

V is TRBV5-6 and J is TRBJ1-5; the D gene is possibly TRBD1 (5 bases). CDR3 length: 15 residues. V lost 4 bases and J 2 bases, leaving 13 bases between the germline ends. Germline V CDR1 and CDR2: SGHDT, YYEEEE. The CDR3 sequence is CASSGGTRGNQPQHF. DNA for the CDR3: TGTGCCAGCAGCGGCGGGACCCGAGGCAATCAGCCCCAGCATTTT.